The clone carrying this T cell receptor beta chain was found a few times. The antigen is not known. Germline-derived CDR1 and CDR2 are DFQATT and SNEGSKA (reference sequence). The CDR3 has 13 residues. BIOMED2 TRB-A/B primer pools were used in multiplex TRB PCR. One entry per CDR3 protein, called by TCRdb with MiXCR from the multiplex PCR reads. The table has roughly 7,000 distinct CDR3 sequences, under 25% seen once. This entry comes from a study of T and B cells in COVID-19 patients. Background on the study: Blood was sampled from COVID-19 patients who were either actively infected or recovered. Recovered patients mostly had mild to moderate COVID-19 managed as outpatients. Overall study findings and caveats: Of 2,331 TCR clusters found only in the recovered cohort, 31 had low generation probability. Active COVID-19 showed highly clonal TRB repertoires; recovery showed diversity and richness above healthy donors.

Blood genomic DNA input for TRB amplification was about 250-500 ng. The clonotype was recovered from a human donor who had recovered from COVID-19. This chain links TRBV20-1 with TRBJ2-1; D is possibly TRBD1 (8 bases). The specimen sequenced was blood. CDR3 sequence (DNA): TGCAGCCCAGGGGGCGGGGGCCGGGATGAGCAGTTCTTC. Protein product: CSPGGGGRDEQFF.